This T cell receptor (beta chain) is from a study of PD-1 blockade in classical Hodgkin lymphoma (dated by TCRdb to about 2020). The study in broad terms: Nivolumab dosing was 3 mg/kg intravenously every 2 weeks, continuing until either disease progression or unacceptable toxicity. The study used CyTOF and TCR beta sequencing to define a peripheral blood immune signature of response to PD-1 blockade in classical Hodgkin lymphoma.

The Qiagen DNeasy kit was used to extract genomic DNA both from unsorted PBMCs and from the negatively selected CD4+ and CD8+ fractions. TCR beta CDR3 regions were amplified by immunoSEQ multiplex PCR using primers annealing to V and J segments. Amplification bias was minimized using a synthetic immune receptor repertoire, and residual bias was removed computationally after sequencing. As for how the authors treated the data: Custom Python scripts were used to quantify repertoire diversity as the Shannon entropy index. Unsorted, CD4+ and CD8+ repertoires were examined separately, except in combined analyses, for which CD4+ and CD8+ sequences were merged in silico. A clone was considered expanded if an increase in frequency of at least 2-fold after treatment relative to C1D1 was found, and a pseudocount of 0.5 was applied to clones undetected at baseline. Clones with 0 or 1 copy at C1D1 were defined as singleton clones, while clones with 2 or more copies were defined as non-singleton clones. By matching protein sequences in sorted samples from the same patient, clones expanded in unsorted samples were annotated as CD4+, CD8+ or unknown. Wilcoxon tests were applied to paired samples to test diversity changes from C1D1 to C4D1. As stored in TCRdb, this immuneACCESS dataset retains in-frame rearrangements with V and J assigned. A fraction of the clones does not appear; measured against another copy, unresolved V genes explain less than half of the discrepancy, and the remainder lacks a known reason. The DNA was the basis for D and trimming; V, J and clone size are from that table. This sample has tens of thousands of clones in its table, and around 80% of those were observed once. Of the sample, about a sixth is held by the ten largest clones.

The sample's time point, from its label and the paper: cycle 2 day 1 (C2D1) of nivolumab. Relapse after autologous stem cell transplantation had occurred in all trial patients, and cohorts A, B and C were distinguished by prior brentuximab vedotin exposure. A total of fewer than 65 patients with relapsed/refractory classical Hodgkin lymphoma made up the trial cohort, and each patient's best overall response was complete response, partial response or progressive disease. In the multi-cohort phase II CheckMate 205 trial, trial patients received single-agent nivolumab. An independent review committee assessed best overall response using the 2007 International Working Group response criteria. PBMCs from the trial were collected at three points: immediately before nivolumab initiation (C1D1), and during therapy at cycle 2 day 1 and cycle 4 day 1. After peripheral blood was drawn into 8 mL Vacutainer Cell Preparation Tubes, PBMCs were isolated by centrifugation and then cryopreserved.

In the case of this clone: Its antigen is not yet known. Base quality data are lacking; no much larger clone is found one base away.

Broad study findings and their caveats: The study covered only a single clinical trial cohort, and the causes of the repertoire differences, possibly disease activity or prior therapy, were still not defined. By C4D1, a significant rise was seen in CD4+ TCR diversity but not in CD8+ TCR diversity (p=0.0027 vs p=0.16), and the rise was most apparent among complete responders (p=0.02). Baseline TCR diversity was reported to be lower in newly diagnosed patients than in healthy donors and to be lower still in relapsed/refractory patients. Lower diversity was seen in patients whose nivolumab began less than 1 year after ASCT, and these patients were left out of later analyses so that immune reconstitution would not confound the results. Among trial patients, those achieving complete response had baseline diversity similar to that of newly diagnosed patients, while diversity was significantly lower in partial responders and progressors.

The V and J ends are trimmed by 5 bases and 7 bases, leaving 15 bases between them. The germline V gene specifies MDHEN as CDR1 and SYDVKM as CDR2. The CDR3 numbers 14 residues from cysteine through phenylalanine. CDR3 DNA only is kept here, 42 bases in frame from base 1. The specimen was peripheral blood mononuclear cells (PBMCs), collected before the second cycle of nivolumab. The chain uses TRBV28 and TRBJ2-1; matching of 6 bases hints at TRBD2 as the D gene. The origin of this receptor is a human donor with classical Hodgkin lymphoma. CDR3 sequence: CASSPPGVGNEQFF. The sequenced DNA: TGTGCCAGCAGTCCACCGGGGGTCGGGAATGAGCAGTTCTTC.